Listed here are 24 T cell receptor beta chains from one sample, sequenced in a study of shared clonotypes between healthy human individuals. Profiled with immunoSEQ multiplex PCR; TCRdb holds only in-frame clones, not every one. The repertoire has roughly 2.2 million clones, about 90% of them found once; the top ten carry approximately 0.4%. Sample: naive CD4+ T cells from PBMCs. Regarding subset: CD45RA+ positively selected. The receptors come from a man aged 18 to 30 in good health. Some clones in this sample may be carry-over from other donors' samples.

The chain is built from TRBV14 and TRBJ2-7, with 7 bases aligning to TRBD1. V shed 4 bases, J shed 3 bases, and the junction held 9 bases outside the gene matches. The CDR3 sequence is 15 residues long. Germline V gene sequence: CDR1 SGHDN, CDR2 FVKESK. The CDR3 spells CASSLRRDRLYEQYF. The CDR3 DNA reads as TGTGCCAGCAGCCTACGACGGGACAGACTCTACGAGCAGTACTTC.

The genes are TRBV10-3 and TRBJ2-3, with D possibly matching TRBD2 (6 bases). The CDR3 extends over 15 amino acids. Germline lookup yields CDR1 ENHRY and CDR2 SYGVKD. Trimming cost V 2 bases and J 5 bases, with 14 bases left between them. CDR3 DNA sequence: TGTGCCATCAGTGAGATGGGGGGAGTGGGAGATACGCAGTATTTT. Protein: CAISEMGGVGDTQYF.

The rearrangement links TRBV29-1 to TRBJ1-2; D unresolved. The V and J ends lost 4 bases and 8 bases respectively, with 11 bases between them. This CDR3 is 11 amino acids long. Germline V CDR1 and CDR2: SQVTM, ANQGSEA. CDR3 sequence: CSVVGSGGYTF. DNA for the CDR3: TGCAGCGTTGTGGGGTCCGGGGGCTACACCTTC.

The chain recombines TRBV7-6 with TRBJ2-3; D unclear. The CDR3 runs to 11 residues. V shed 4 bases and J shed 8 bases, with 7 bases lying between them. In germline, CDR1 is SGHVS, CDR2 FNYEAQ. The CDR3 is CASSSGATQYF. CDR3 bases: TGTGCCAGCAGCTCGGGTGCTACGCAGTATTTT.

Worth noting for this clone: This CDR3 is also generated by other DNA sequences in the sample. The genes are TRBV5-1 and TRBJ2-7, with D tentatively TRBD1 (6 bases). The CDR3 sequence is 14 residues long. From germline, CDR1 is SGHRS and CDR2 YFSETQ. Trimming removed 0 bases from V and 0 bases from J, with 7 bases in between. This CDR3 reads CASSLEDSSYEQYF. The CDR3 nucleotides read TGCGCCAGCAGCTTGGAGGACAGCTCCTACGAGCAGTACTTC.

V gene TRBV10-2 combines with J gene TRBJ1-2; tentatively, D is TRBD1 (6 bases). Germline values: CDR1 WSHSY, CDR2 SAAADI. Trimming removed 6 bases at V and 0 bases at J, with 14 bases between. The CDR3 loop spans 15 amino acids. The CDR3 bases are TGCGCCAGCAGGGACAGTCCCCAAGCTAACTATGGCTACACCTTC. It translates to CASRDSPQANYGYTF.

The DNA of the CDR3 is TGTGCCAGCAGCATCAGAAGGGGCTTGAACACTGAAGCTTTCTTT. This gives the protein CASSIRRGLNTEAFF. V and J are TRBV14 and TRBJ1-1, with D perhaps matching TRBD1 (5 bases). The CDR3 spans 15 residues. Germline CDR1 and CDR2: SGHDN and FVKESK. The V end was cut by 5 bases, the J end by 0 bases, with 13 bases between.

V and J are TRBV5-8 and TRBJ2-2, with 7 bases identical to TRBD1. Germline V gives CDR1 SGHTS, CDR2 YDEGEE. CDR3 size: 13 residues. The V segment lost 6 bases and the J segment 6 bases; nucleotides outside the gene matches: 5. The CDR3 DNA follows: TGTGCCAGCAACCAAAGGGGGCCCGGGGAGCTGTTTTTT. This codes for CASNQRGPGELFF.

The genes are TRBV7-3 and TRBJ2-1; TRBD2 matches 10 bases. CDR1 is SGHTA, CDR2 FQGTGA, per germline. CDR3 length equals 15 residues. V lost 5 bases to trimming and J lost 3 bases; unmatched junction nucleotides: 4. The CDR3 loop is CASSASSGSYNEQFF. The CDR3, as DNA: TGTGCCAGCAGCGCATCTAGCGGGAGCTACAATGAGCAGTTCTTC.

The V and J genes are TRBV25-1 and TRBJ2-7; 8 bases are a match to TRBD2. This CDR3 has 13 residues. Trimming at V came to 7 bases and at J to 0 bases, leaving 2 bases not matched to a gene. Germline-derived CDR1 and CDR2 are MGHDK and SYGVNS. The CDR3: CASISGSSYEQYF. CDR3 nucleotide sequence: TGTGCCAGCATAAGCGGGAGCTCCTACGAGCAGTACTTC.

The V gene is TRBV6-6, the J gene TRBJ2-7, with 13 positions matching TRBD2. With V trimmed by 4 bases and J by 9 bases, 9 bases remained unmatched. The germline CDR1 and CDR2 sequences are MNHNY and SVGAGI (reference sequence). There are 15 residues in the CDR3. This CDR3 is CASSSPGLAGAGQYF. The CDR3 coding sequence is TGTGCCAGCAGTTCCCCCGGACTAGCGGGAGCGGGGCAGTACTTC.

Regarding this clone: The sample contains more than one DNA sequence encoding this CDR3. The chain has TRBV10-3 and TRBJ1-5; D is possibly TRBD1 (5 bases). Trimming stripped 2 bases from V and 3 bases from J, with 8 bases between. There are 14 residues in the CDR3. CDR1 is ENHRY, CDR2 SYGVKD, per germline. The CDR3 region is CAISERQSNQPQHF. In DNA, the CDR3 is TGTGCCATCAGTGAGAGACAGTCCAATCAGCCCCAGCATTTT.

This chain links TRBV4-2 with TRBJ1-2; D gene uncertain. Germline CDR1 LGHNA, CDR2 YNFKEQ. The V end was cut by 0 bases, the J end by 1 base, with 12 bases between. The CDR3 sequence is 16 residues long. The chain's CDR3 is CASSQDHGSVNYGYTF. CDR3 nucleotides: TGTGCCAGCAGCCAAGATCACGGCTCCGTTAACTATGGCTACACCTTC.

The rearrangement links TRBV4-2 to TRBJ2-4; D might be TRBD1 (5 bases). Trimming removed 0 bases from V and 4 bases from J, with 16 bases in between. The CDR3 is 17 amino acids. CDR1 is LGHNA and CDR2 is YNFKEQ in the germline V gene. The CDR3 DNA is TGTGCCAGCAGCCAAGATTATGCAGGGATCTTAAAAAACATTCAGTACTTC. It codes for CASSQDYAGILKNIQYF.

V is TRBV11-1 and J is TRBJ2-6, with 12 bases lining up with TRBD2. The CDR3 is 17 amino acids. Germline V CDR1 and CDR2: SGHAT, FQDESV (reference sequence). With 5 bases clipped from V and 2 bases from J, the junction kept 4 bases outside the gene matches. CDR3 in DNA: TGTGCCAGCAGCGCGACTAGCGGGAGACCTGGGGCCAACGTCCTGACTTTC. Translation gives CASSATSGRPGANVLTF.

The chain uses TRBV28 and TRBJ2-1; D is possibly TRBD2 (6 bases). Germline V gene data show CDR1 as MDHEN and CDR2 as SYDVKM. The CDR3 contains 15 residues. The ends were cut back, 7 bases at V and 6 bases at J, with 19 bases in the middle. CDR3 in amino acids: CASKEAWRDGNEQFF. Here the CDR3 DNA reads TGTGCCAGCAAAGAAGCGTGGAGGGATGGCAATGAGCAGTTCTTC.

This chain's CDR3 is CAWSRRQGSSNSPLHF. CDR3 DNA sequence: TGTGCCTGGAGTCGACGACAGGGTAGCAGTAATTCACCCCTCCACTTT. The chain recombines TRBV30 with TRBJ1-6; 7 bases align to TRBD1. V shed 2 bases, J shed 6 bases, and the junction held 10 bases outside the gene matches. CDR1 and CDR2 (germline): GTSNPN, SVGIG (reference sequence). This CDR3 is built from 16 residues.

This clone was recorded once. Written as DNA, the CDR3 is TGCGCCAGCAGCCCCGCCCCCATCTCTGGGGCCAACGTCCTGACTTTC. Amino acid sequence: CASSPAPISGANVLTF. This chain uses TRBV5-1 with TRBJ2-6; D call uncertain. In germline, CDR1 is SGHRS, CDR2 YFSETQ. V gave up 4 bases and J gave up 0 bases, with 11 bases separating them. The CDR3 totals 16 residues. Using reference TRBV5-1 and TRBJ2-6 for the parts outside the CDR3, the full variable domain is KAGVTQTPRYLIKTRGQQVTLSCSPISGHRSVSWYQQTPGQGLQFLFEYFSETQRNKGNFPGRFSGRQFSNSRSEMNVSTLELGDSALYLCASSPAPISGANVLTFGAGSRLTVL.

This clone was counted once. V usage is TRBV2 and J usage is TRBJ1-3; tentative D call: TRBD1 (5 bases). Trimming stripped 3 bases from V and 9 bases from J, with 15 bases between. This CDR3 has 14 amino acids. Germline V lookup: CDR1 SNHLY, CDR2 FYNNEI. CDR3 DNA sequence: TGTGCCAGCAGTGACCAGGGAGCACTGGGCACCATATATTTT. Amino acids: CASSDQGALGTIYF.

Note on this clone: Other DNA sequences in the same sample also yield this CDR3. V usage is TRBV2 and J usage is TRBJ2-3; TRBD2 matches at 13 bases. Trimming took 7 bases from V and 4 from J; bases not matched to a gene: 2. This CDR3 has 14 residues. The germline V gene has CDR1 SNHLY and CDR2 FYNNEI. Here the CDR3 reads CASTGLAGADTQYF. In DNA form, the CDR3 reads TGTGCCAGCACCGGACTAGCGGGAGCAGATACGCAGTATTTT.

The J gene is TRBJ1-1, the V gene TRBV19; D possibly corresponds to TRBD1 (5 bases). V dropped 7 bases and J dropped 3 bases, with 12 bases sitting between them. The CDR3 runs 13 residues. Germline loops: CDR1 LNHDA, CDR2 SQIVND (reference sequence). This chain's CDR3 is CASKGQGDTEAFF. Here the CDR3 DNA reads TGTGCCAGTAAGGGGCAAGGGGACACTGAAGCTTTCTTT. Drawing the rest from reference TRBV19 and TRBJ1-1, the complete variable domain is DGGITQSPKYLFRKEGQNVTLSCEQNLNHDAMYWYRQDPGQGLRLIYYSQIVNDFQKGDIAEGYSVSREKKESFPLTVTSAQKNPTAFYLCASKGQGDTEAFFGQGTRLTVV.

This sequence joins TRBV7-9 and TRBJ1-6; tentative D call: TRBD1 (5 bases). V lost 8 bases, J lost 7 bases, and 15 bases lay in between. The CDR3 length is 14 residues. Germline V lookup: CDR1 SEHNR, CDR2 FQNEAQ (reference sequence). This chain's CDR3 is CASGTGTGNSPLHF. In DNA, the CDR3 is TGTGCCAGCGGAACCGGGACGGGAAATTCACCCCTCCACTTT.

This chain joins TRBV15 and TRBJ1-5; D gene uncertain. Looked up from germline, CDR1 is LNHNV and CDR2 is YYDKDF (reference sequence). The germline V and J ends were trimmed by 3 bases and 0 bases, with 9 bases remaining between them. This CDR3 is 15 amino acids long. CDR3: CATSSQTYSNQPQHF. CDR3 sequence (DNA): TGTGCCACCAGCAGCCAGACCTATAGCAATCAGCCCCAGCATTTT. Drawing the rest from reference TRBV15 and TRBJ1-5, the complete variable domain is DAMVIQNPRYQVTQFGKPVTLSCSQTLNHNVMYWYQQKSSQAPKLLFHYYDKDFNNEADTPDNFQSRRPNTSFCFLDIRSPGLGDTAMYLCATSSQTYSNQPQHFGDGTRLSIL.

The chain has TRBV14 and TRBJ2-5, with TRBD2 identical over 14 bases. This CDR3 comprises 18 residues. The germline gives CDR1 SGHDN, CDR2 FVKESK. V trimming: 3 bases; J trimming: 5 bases; junction bases outside the gene matches: 11. The CDR3 DNA reads as TGTGCCAGCAGCCATCGGACTAGCGGGAGGCCTGGTTGGGAGACCCAGTACTTC. Encoded protein: CASSHRTSGRPGWETQYF.